The 15 T cell receptor beta chains given below trace back to one sample, sequenced in a study of blood T cell repertoires in COVID-19. The method was immunoSEQ multiplex PCR; TCRdb's version includes in-frame clones alone and lacks a portion of them. The data show some 140,000 clones, around 85% seen once. Material: peripheral blood. These receptor sequences come from a human donor in a cohort sampled during active COVID-19.

This chain connects TRBV9 to TRBJ2-1, with 8 bases matching TRBD2. Losses at the gene ends were 4 bases for V and 8 bases for J; bases not matched to a gene: 5. Germline CDR1 is SGDLS and CDR2 is YYNGEE. The CDR3 totals 13 residues. The CDR3 nucleotides are TGTGCCAGCAGCTCGGGACTAGTTCATGAGCAGTTCTTC. Its protein product is CASSSGLVHEQFF.

This sequence joins TRBV9 and TRBJ2-3; no definite D call. CDR3 length equals 12 residues. The V end lost 4 bases, the J end lost 2 bases, and 5 bases lay between the germline ends. Germline V gene data show CDR1 as SGDLS and CDR2 as YYNGEE. The chain's CDR3 is CASSINTDTQYF. The CDR3 DNA reads as TGTGCCAGCAGCATTAACACAGATACGCAGTATTTT.

J is TRBJ2-5 and V is TRBV12-2; the table's TRBD1 call for D was not verified on the DNA. TRBV12-2 has pseudogene status. CDR3 size: 14 residues. The CDR3 protein is CASRPRDRGETQYF. The CDR3 region has the DNA TGTGCAAGTCGCCCACGGGACAGGGGGGAGACCCAGTACTTC.

In DNA, the CDR3 is TGTGCCAGCAGCTTAGCGCAGCGGAACACCGGGGAGCTGTTTTTT. The encoded protein is CASSLAQRNTGELFF. The chain is built from TRBV7-2 and TRBJ2-2; D unclear. The V gene's germline CDR1 is SGHTA and CDR2 FQGNSA. The CDR3 sequence is 15 residues long. V dropped 0 bases and J dropped 1 base, with 6 bases sitting between them.

J is TRBJ1-6 and V is TRBV20-1, with D perhaps TRBD1 (6 bases). Germline CDR1 is DFQATT and CDR2 is SNEGSKA (reference sequence). Trimming removed 3 bases from V and 5 bases from J, with 11 bases in between. This CDR3 has 14 residues. CDR3 bases: TGCAGTGCTAGTCGGGGGGCGGATAATTCACCCCTCCACTTT. Protein: CSASRGADNSPLHF.

About this clone: One end of the junction is discordant with germline, which a read error may explain. This CDR3 is CATSRDRRDPLVLF. CDR3 DNA sequence: TGTGCCACCAGCAGAGATAGGAGGGACCCCCTGGTGCTCTTC. J is TRBJ2-1 and V is TRBV15, with D possibly TRBD2 on 6 matching bases. Germline V gene data show CDR1 as LNHNV and CDR2 as YYDKDF (reference sequence). The CDR3 totals 14 residues. Complete variable domain (other parts from reference TRBV15 and TRBJ2-1): DAMVIQNPRYQVTQFGKPVTLSCSQTLNHNVMYWYQQKSSQAPKLLFHYYDKDFNNEADTPDNFQSRRPNTSFCFLDIRSPGLGDTAMYLCATSRDRRDPLVLFGPGTRLTVL.

V gene TRBV5-4 combines with J gene TRBJ2-7; TRBD2 might be the D (5 bases). The germline V gene encodes CDR1 SGHNT and CDR2 YYREEE (reference sequence). V was shortened by 1 base and J by 0 bases, with 11 bases between the two germline ends. The CDR3 runs 15 residues. CDR3: CASSLPGSSSYEQYF. For the CDR3, the DNA is TGTGCCAGCAGCTTGCCGGGGTCGTCCTCCTACGAGCAGTACTTC.

This rearrangement joins TRBV2 to TRBJ2-3, with a weak D call TRBD2 (5 bases). This CDR3 comprises 12 residues. V was shortened by 8 bases and J by 6 bases, with 12 bases between the two germline ends. Germline CDR1 SNHLY, CDR2 FYNNEI. CDR3 nucleotide sequence: TGTGCCAGCGGAGGCGGAAAGGATACGCAGTATTTT. This encodes CASGGGKDTQYF.

This sequence joins TRBV9 and TRBJ2-7; weak D call: TRBD2 (7 bases). This CDR3 comprises 15 residues. CDR1 is SGDLS, CDR2 YYNGEE, per germline. The V and J ends lost 0 bases and 5 bases respectively, with 15 bases between them. CDR3 nucleotide sequence: TGTGCCAGCAGCGTAGATGGGCGGGGGCTAGACGAGCAGTACTTC. As protein: CASSVDGRGLDEQYF. Together with reference TRBV9 and TRBJ2-7, the CDR3 gives the full variable domain: DSGVTQTPKHLITATGQRVTLRCSPRSGDLSVYWYQQSLDQGLQFLIQYYNGEERAKGNILERFSAQQFPDLHSELNLSSLELGDSALYFCASSVDGRGLDEQYFGPGTRLTVT.

Note on this clone: One junction end disagrees with the germline gene, perhaps due to a read error. The V gene is TRBV3-1 (or the pseudogene TRBV3-2), the J gene TRBJ1-3; 7 bases align to TRBD1. Looked up from germline, CDR1 is LGHDT and CDR2 is YNNKEL (reference sequence). The CDR3 runs 12 residues. CDR3 in DNA: TGTGCCAGCAGCCTCAGGGGGGTGAGTTGGCATTTT. Translated: CASSLRGVSWHF.

The chain has TRBV5-1 and TRBJ1-1; the match to TRBD1 covers 8 bases. J lost 5 bases, V lost 5 bases, and 8 bases had no gene match. Germline V gene lookup returns CDR1 SGHRS and CDR2 YFSETQ. The CDR3 length is 14 residues. Here the CDR3 reads CASRIGQGWTEAFF. The CDR3 DNA reads TGCGCCAGCAGGATCGGACAGGGTTGGACTGAAGCTTTCTTT. Full variable domain (remainder filled in from reference TRBV5-1 and TRBJ1-1): KAGVTQTPRYLIKTRGQQVTLSCSPISGHRSVSWYQQTPGQGLQFLFEYFSETQRNKGNFPGRFSGRQFSNSRSEMNVSTLELGDSALYLCASRIGQGWTEAFFGQGTRLTVV.

This clone was observed a handful of times. This chain links TRBV5-4 with TRBJ2-3; 9 bases are a match to TRBD1. Germline assignment: CDR1 SGHNT and CDR2 YYREEE (reference sequence). This CDR3 spans 13 amino acids. The junction had 5 bases not matched to a gene; V was cut back by 5 bases and J by 7 bases. In nucleotides, the CDR3 is TGTGCCAGCAGACCGGGACAGGGCTATACGCAGTATTTT. Residues: CASRPGQGYTQYF.

The chain has TRBV18 and TRBJ2-1, with 7 positions matching TRBD2. The germline V gene has CDR1 KGHSH and CDR2 LQKENI. The ends lost 3 bases at V and 3 bases at J; junction bases unmatched: 11. This CDR3 comprises 17 residues. The CDR3 sequence is CASSPTLRAGNYNEQFF. The CDR3 region has the DNA TGTGCCAGCTCACCCACCCTTCGAGCGGGGAACTACAATGAGCAGTTCTTC. Full variable domain (remainder filled in from reference TRBV18 and TRBJ2-1): NAGVMQNPRHLVRRRGQEARLRCSPMKGHSHVYWYRQLPEEGLKFMVYLQKENIIDESGMPKERFSAEFPKEGPSILRIQQVVRGDSAAYFCASSPTLRAGNYNEQFFGPGTRLTVL.

This clone was detected only a few times. The chain links TRBV5-6 to TRBJ1-6; TRBD1 matches at 9 bases. This CDR3 spans 15 amino acids. Germline CDR1 and CDR2: SGHDT and YYEEEE. Unmatched junction bases numbered 13, after V lost 6 bases and J lost 12 bases. In DNA, the CDR3 is TGTGCCAGCACCCCTACCGGGACAGGGCTTAGACCCCTCCACTTT. Its translation is CASTPTGTGLRPLHF.

The CDR3 region is CASIRTGGTNTEAFF. In DNA, the CDR3 is TGCGCCAGCATCCGGACAGGGGGCACGAACACTGAAGCTTTCTTT. This chain links TRBV5-1 with TRBJ1-1, with 11 bases aligning to TRBD1. This CDR3 has 15 amino acids. The germline gives CDR1 SGHRS, CDR2 YFSETQ. V was clipped by 6 bases and J by 1 base; unmatched bases: 5.